A selection of T cell receptor beta chains follows, all from one sample in a study of blood T cell repertoires in COVID-19. Repertoires were generated with immunoSEQ multiplex PCR, while TCRdb's copy carries only in-frame clones and drops some. The sample holds around 200,000 clones, about 83% seen once. Sequencing was carried out using peripheral blood. These receptors all stem from a woman in her thirties or forties with active or convalescent COVID-19. The CDR3 runs from the conserved cysteine through the conserved F or W. D genes are given only for firm matches. Size is omitted from some rows. Given values are once, few, many or a class for expanded clones.

TRBV24-1	TRBD2	TRBJ2-3	-	CATSDGGLAGVATDTQYF	TGTGCCACCAGTGACGGGGGACTAGCGGGGGTCGCCACAGATACGCAGTATTTT
TRBV29-1	-	TRBJ2-1	-	CSVELSYNEQFF	TGCAGCGTTGAACTATCCTACAATGAGCAGTTCTTC
TRBV2	TRBD1	TRBJ1-3	-	CASRGDRGNTIYF	TGTGCCAGCAGGGGGGACAGGGGAAACACCATATATTTT
TRBV4-1	TRBD1	TRBJ1-5	-	CASSHGTGHNQPQHF	TGCGCCAGCAGCCATGGGACAGGGCACAATCAGCCCCAGCATTTT
TRBV14	-	TRBJ2-5	-	CASSPSRRAVGETQYF	TGTGCCAGCAGCCCGAGTAGGAGGGCGGTGGGAGAGACCCAGTACTTC
TRBV30	TRBD1	TRBJ1-2	-	CAQRQGENYGYTF	TGTGCCCAAAGACAGGGGGAAAACTATGGCTACACCTTC
TRBV28	-	TRBJ2-7	-	CASAEAAARFYEQYF	TGTGCCAGCGCGGAGGCGGCAGCGCGATTTTACGAGCAGTACTTC
TRBV28	-	TRBJ1-1	-	CASSHDKSEAFF	TGTGCCAGCAGTCACGACAAGTCTGAAGCTTTCTTT
TRBV24-1	-	TRBJ1-3	-	CATSDPRDTSGNTIYF	TGTGCCACCAGTGACCCCCGGGACACCTCTGGAAACACCATATATTTT
TRBV7-2	TRBD2	TRBJ2-5	-	CASSELTSSRGQETQYF	TGTGCCAGCAGCGAGTTGACTAGCTCGAGAGGTCAAGAGACCCAGTACTTC
TRBV19	TRBD1	TRBJ1-4	-	CASSRGQGFEKLFF	TGTGCCAGTAGCCGGGGACAGGGGTTTGAAAAACTGTTTTTT
TRBV28	-	TRBJ1-5	-	CASRPLRLGGNQPQHF	TGTGCCAGCAGACCACTCCGACTCGGGGGGAATCAGCCCCAGCATTTT
TRBV15	-	TRBJ2-3	-	CATSSTGTRDTQYF	TGTGCCACCAGCTCGACCGGGACTCGTGATACGCAGTATTTT
TRBV21-1	-	TRBJ1-1	once	CASSPRGQFTEAFF	TGTGCCAGCAGCCCCCGAGGGCAGTTCACTGAAGCTTTCTTT
TRBV4-3	-	TRBJ2-2	-	CASSQVPRTGELFF	TGCGCCAGCAGCCAAGTACCCCGGACCGGGGAGCTGTTTTTT